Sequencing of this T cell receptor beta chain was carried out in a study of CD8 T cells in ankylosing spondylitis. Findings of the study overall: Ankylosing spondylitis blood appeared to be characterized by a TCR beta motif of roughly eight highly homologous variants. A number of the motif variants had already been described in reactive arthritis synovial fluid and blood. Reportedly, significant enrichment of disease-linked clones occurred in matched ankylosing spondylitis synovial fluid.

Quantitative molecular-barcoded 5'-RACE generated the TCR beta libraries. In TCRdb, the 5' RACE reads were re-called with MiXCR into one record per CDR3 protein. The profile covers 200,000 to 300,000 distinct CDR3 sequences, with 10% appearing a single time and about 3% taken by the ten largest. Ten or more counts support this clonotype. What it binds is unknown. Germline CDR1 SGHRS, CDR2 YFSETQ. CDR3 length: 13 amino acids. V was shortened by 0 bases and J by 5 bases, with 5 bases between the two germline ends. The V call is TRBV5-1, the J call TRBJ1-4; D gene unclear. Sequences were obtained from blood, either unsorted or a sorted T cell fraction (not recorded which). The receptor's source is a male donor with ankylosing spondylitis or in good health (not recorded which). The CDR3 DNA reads TGCGCCAGCAGCTTGGTTCCGAATGAAAAACTGTTTTTT. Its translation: CASSLVPNEKLFF.